Listed below are T cell receptor beta chains from one sample, sequenced in a study of identifying expanded T cells in peripheral blood. Clones were sequenced by immunoSEQ multiplex PCR, and TCRdb holds only the in-frame ones, with some missing. The sample carries around 130,000 clones, 75% to 90% recorded once. Source material: blood. These receptors all come from a person aged 18 to 75 in good health. Each CDR3 is given without its conserved first and last residue.

j_gene: TRBJ2-3; v_gene: TRBV7-8; CDR3aa: ASSRGLAGTPSQY
j_gene: TRBJ1-3; v_gene: TRBV7-2; CDR3aa: ASRAGTGWTGNTIY
j_gene: TRBJ2-2; v_gene: TRBV7-3; CDR3aa: ASQRGPNTGELF
j_gene: TRBJ1-5; v_gene: TRBV25-1; CDR3aa: ARDVYRHSNQPQH
j_gene: TRBJ2-1; v_gene: TRBV5-1; CDR3aa: ASSLSPGQGRNEQF
j_gene: TRBJ2-7; v_gene: TRBV6-1; CDR3aa: ASSPGRGAGEQY
j_gene: TRBJ2-3; v_gene: TRBV28; CDR3aa: ASSLGRFTDTQY
j_gene: TRBJ2-7; v_gene: TRBV2; CDR3aa: ASSYFLVNEQY
j_gene: TRBJ2-3; v_gene: TRBV11-3; CDR3aa: ASSLGASTDTQY
j_gene: TRBJ1-2; v_gene: TRBV28; CDR3aa: ASSYKILGYT
j_gene: TRBJ2-1; v_gene: TRBV2; CDR3aa: ASTLDRDYEQF
j_gene: TRBJ1-4; v_gene: TRBV4-1; CDR3aa: ASSPLGATNEKLF
j_gene: TRBJ2-3; v_gene: TRBV4-1; CDR3aa: ASSRSRDTQY
j_gene: TRBJ2-3; v_gene: TRBV15; CDR3aa: ATSSRGGTDTQY
j_gene: TRBJ2-1; v_gene: TRBV7-9; CDR3aa: ASSPPGLVSNEQF
j_gene: TRBJ1-2; v_gene: TRBV10-1; CDR3aa: ASTLDGNSYGYT
j_gene: TRBJ2-1; v_gene: TRBV19; CDR3aa: ASSILAGGNNEQF
j_gene: TRBJ1-5; v_gene: TRBV30; CDR3aa: AWSERGGSNQPQH
j_gene: TRBJ1-1; v_gene: TRBV18; CDR3aa: ASSPSSGLGTEAF
j_gene: TRBJ2-2; v_gene: TRBV2; CDR3aa: ASSAEGGTGELF
j_gene: TRBJ1-1; v_gene: TRBV5-6; CDR3aa: ASSGGGPNTEAF
j_gene: TRBJ2-1; v_gene: TRBV9; CDR3aa: ASSEPGTSGTNEQF
j_gene: TRBJ2-2; v_gene: TRBV18; CDR3aa: ASSPPGLAGNTGELF
j_gene: TRBJ1-1; v_gene: TRBV7-8; CDR3aa: ASSREGSGSFNTEAF
j_gene: TRBJ2-7; v_gene: TRBV6-5; CDR3aa: ASKRGAYEQY
j_gene: TRBJ1-2; v_gene: TRBV19; CDR3aa: ASSIGPATGHYGYT
j_gene: TRBJ1-2; v_gene: TRBV19; CDR3aa: ASSQNRGYGYT
j_gene: TRBJ2-1; v_gene: TRBV18; CDR3aa: ASSLREEQF
j_gene: TRBJ2-3; v_gene: TRBV11-2; CDR3aa: ASRRADTQY
j_gene: TRBJ2-1; v_gene: TRBV7-9; CDR3aa: ASSLQRGTYNEQF
j_gene: TRBJ1-4; v_gene: TRBV6-1; CDR3aa: ASISGLGREKLF
j_gene: TRBJ1-1; v_gene: TRBV29-1; CDR3aa: SAMAGSGGVNTEAF
j_gene: TRBJ2-7; v_gene: TRBV5-4; CDR3aa: ASSLEDRYEQY
j_gene: TRBJ1-1; v_gene: TRBV2; CDR3aa: ASSPTGLHEAF
j_gene: TRBJ2-5; v_gene: TRBV7-7; CDR3aa: ASSRANQETQY
j_gene: TRBJ2-2; v_gene: TRBV14; CDR3aa: ASSSPGGRNTGELF
j_gene: TRBJ2-1; v_gene: TRBV29-1; CDR3aa: SVLHGRGSSYNEQF
j_gene: TRBJ2-3; v_gene: TRBV6-5; CDR3aa: ASSPTSGKTDTQY